Listed here are 31 T cell receptor beta chains from one sample, sequenced in a study of T cell responses to AZD1222 COVID-19 vaccine (dated by TCRdb to the early 2020s). The sample's time point label is to be understood as: baseline before first vaccination. Libraries were built with the immunoSEQ multiplex PCR assay. Entries here come from immuneACCESS through TCRdb and include only in-frame sequences with V and J called. Some clones fail to appear in such tables; in the studies checked, an unresolved V gene covers under half of the shortfall, and the cause of the remainder is unknown. Present in this sample are 140,000 to 150,000 clones, 70% to 90% of which were seen just once. Roughly 16% of the sample is taken by the ten largest. The sequences come from peripheral blood, collected on day 0 of AZD1222 vaccination. The origin of the receptors is an adult in good health.

This chain connects TRBV29-1 to TRBJ2-7; maybe TRBD1 (5 bases). V dropped 2 bases and J dropped 6 bases, with 14 bases sitting between them. The CDR3 length is 13 residues. The germline V gene has CDR1 SQVTM and CDR2 ANQGSEA. The CDR3 nucleotides read TGCAGCGTTGAATCCAGGGAAGGGGCCGAGCAGTACTTC. It yields the protein CSVESREGAEQYF.

V and J are TRBV7-3 and TRBJ2-3; D may be TRBD2 (6 bases). V was clipped by 4 bases and J by 2 bases, with 16 bases between them. Germline lookup yields CDR1 SGHTA and CDR2 FQGTGA. The CDR3 runs 16 residues. CDR3 nucleotide sequence: TGTGCCAGCAGCTCCACCCCCAGCGGGCCCACAGATACGCAGTATTTT. Encoded protein: CASSSTPSGPTDTQYF.

This chain links TRBV7-2 with TRBJ2-2; D might be TRBD2 (6 bases). The CDR3 totals 15 residues. CDR1 SGHTA and CDR2 FQGNSA come from the germline V gene. The ends were cut back, 5 bases at V and 4 bases at J, with 14 bases in the middle. In DNA, the CDR3 is TGTGCCAGCAGCCACGGACTAATTTCCACCGGGGAGCTGTTTTTT. Amino acids: CASSHGLISTGELFF.

V gene TRBV5-4 combines with J gene TRBJ2-3; 12 bases fit TRBD2. The V gene end was trimmed by 1 base and the J gene end by 3 bases; junction bases not matched to a gene: 3. The germline CDR1 and CDR2 sequences are SGHNT and YYREEE (reference sequence). The CDR3 runs 16 residues. The CDR3 region is CASSLFLAGGTDTQYF. In nucleotides, the CDR3 is TGTGCCAGCAGCTTGTTCCTAGCGGGGGGGACAGATACGCAGTATTTT. Combining the CDR3 with reference TRBV5-4 and TRBJ2-3 gives the whole variable domain ETGVTQSPTHLIKTRGQQVTLRCSSQSGHNTVSWYQQALGQGPQFIFQYYREEENGRGNFPPRFSGLQFPNYSSELNVNALELDDSALYLCASSLFLAGGTDTQYFGPGTRLTVL.

CDR3 in DNA: TGTGCCAGCAGGCAGGATCGGAACACTGAAGCTTTCTTT. This codes for CASRQDRNTEAFF. The V gene is TRBV6-6, the J gene TRBJ1-1; D unresolved. The germline CDR1 and CDR2 sequences are MNHNY and SVGAGI (reference sequence). The V gene lost 6 bases and the J gene lost 1 base, with 9 bases spanning the gap. CDR3 length equals 13 residues.

This chain uses TRBV4-3 with TRBJ1-4; possibly TRBD1 for D (6 bases). CDR1 is LGHNA, CDR2 YSLEER, per germline. The CDR3 totals 14 residues. V was pared by 2 bases and J by 8 bases, with 12 bases between. CDR3 region: CASSQSLQGEKLFF. CDR3 sequence (DNA): TGCGCCAGCAGCCAAAGCCTGCAGGGGGAAAAACTGTTTTTT.

This clone was observed once. J is TRBJ2-2 and V is TRBV2; D might be TRBD1 (6 bases). Germline CDR1 SNHLY, CDR2 FYNNEI. The CDR3 is 14 amino acids. Trimming left V 9 bases short and J 6 bases short, with 17 bases between. CDR3 bases: TGTGCCAGGAGTCAGGGCAGGGGTTCCGGGGAGCTGTTTTTT. Amino acid sequence: CARSQGRGSGELFF.

The genes are TRBV6-5 and TRBJ1-2; 12 bases are shared with TRBD1. The CDR3 loop spans 16 amino acids. V was pared by 4 bases and J by 4 bases, with 7 bases of the junction left unmatched. From germline, CDR1 is MNHEY and CDR2 SVGAGI. The CDR3 sequence is CASSFTGTGGGYGYTF. DNA of the CDR3: TGTGCCAGCAGTTTCACCGGGACAGGGGGCGGCTATGGCTACACCTTC.

This clone was detected only a few times. J is TRBJ2-1 and V is TRBV11-3, with 11 bases fitting TRBD1. This CDR3 is 15 amino acids long. V lost 2 bases to trimming and J lost 7 bases; unmatched junction nucleotides: 4. Germline V lookup: CDR1 SGHNT, CDR2 YENEEA. The CDR3 spells CASSLRGTGGNEQFF. In DNA form, the CDR3 reads TGTGCCAGCAGCTTAAGGGGGACAGGGGGGAATGAGCAGTTCTTC.

V and J are TRBV7-9 and TRBJ1-3; D is unclear. The CDR3 loop spans 12 amino acids. With 3 bases removed from V and 2 bases from J, the gap between germline ends came to 2 bases. Germline CDR1 is SEHNR and CDR2 is FQNEAQ (reference sequence). The CDR3 region is CASSFAGNTIYF. The CDR3 nucleotides are TGTGCCAGCAGCTTTGCTGGAAACACCATATATTTT.

The chain employs TRBV30 and TRBJ1-3; D is unclear. The CDR3 has 12 residues. Germline V gene lookup returns CDR1 GTSNPN and CDR2 SVGIG (reference sequence). The V end lost 4 bases, the J end lost 7 bases, and 11 bases lay between the germline ends. The CDR3 region is CAWTPVGNTIYF. The CDR3 DNA sequence: TGTGCCTGGACCCCAGTTGGGAACACCATATATTTT. Together with reference TRBV30 and TRBJ1-3, the CDR3 gives the full variable domain: SQTIHQWPATLVQPVGSPLSLECTVEGTSNPNLYWYRQAAGRGLQLLFYSVGIGQISSEVPQNLSASRPQDRQFILSSKKLLLSDSGFYLCAWTPVGNTIYFGEGSWLTVV.

This chain connects TRBV11-2 to TRBJ1-2; D call uncertain. This CDR3 region has 14 residues. Germline V gene sequence: CDR1 SGHAT, CDR2 FQNNGV. With 5 bases removed from V and 5 bases from J, the gap between germline ends came to 15 bases. CDR3 sequence: CASSPRPGVYGYTF. The DNA of the CDR3 is TGTGCCAGCAGCCCCCGGCCGGGTGTTTATGGCTACACCTTC.

The genes are TRBV7-6 and TRBJ1-1, with D unclear. CDR1 and CDR2 from the germline V gene are SGHVS and FNYEAQ. The CDR3 is 14 residues long. V was cut by 5 bases and J by 3 bases, with 13 bases left in between. CDR3 residues: CASSPGWVDTEAFF. CDR3 nucleotides: TGTGCCAGCAGCCCCGGGTGGGTGGACACTGAAGCTTTCTTT.

V and J are TRBV28 and TRBJ1-3; D not certain. Per the germline V gene, CDR1 is MDHEN and CDR2 is SYDVKM. The V and J ends lost 2 bases and 0 bases respectively, with 17 bases between them. The CDR3 has 18 amino acids. The DNA for the CDR3 is TGTGCCAGCAGTTTAACGGAGGAGGCTCAACTCTCTGGAAACACCATATATTTT. Encoded protein: CASSLTEEAQLSGNTIYF.

The chain is built from TRBV6-5 and TRBJ1-2, with TRBD1 matching 7 bases. Germline trimming cut 2 bases from V and 13 bases from J; bases unmatched to any gene: 10. The CDR3 consists of 13 residues. Germline V gives CDR1 MNHEY, CDR2 SVGAGI. The CDR3 nucleotides read TGTGCCAGCAGTTACCAGACGGACAGGCATCCCACCTTC. Protein sequence: CASSYQTDRHPTF.

In this sample, this clone turned up once. The chain joins TRBV19 to TRBJ1-6, with 7 bases lining up with TRBD1. Trimming took 5 bases from V and 5 from J; bases not matched to a gene: 3. The germline gives CDR1 LNHDA, CDR2 SQIVND (reference sequence). CDR3 length equals 14 residues. The CDR3 spells CASSYRGHNSPLHF. CDR3 DNA: TGTGCCAGTAGTTACAGGGGCCATAATTCACCCCTCCACTTT.

The rearrangement joins TRBV9 to TRBJ1-2, with D possibly matching TRBD1 (6 bases). This CDR3 spans 16 amino acids. CDR1 SGDLS and CDR2 YYNGEE come from the germline V gene. V was trimmed by 3 bases and J by 1 base, leaving 16 bases between them. The CDR3 DNA reads as TGTGCCAGCAGCGCACAAGGGGGACTCCTTAACTATGGCTACACCTTC. Amino acid sequence: CASSAQGGLLNYGYTF.

The chain links TRBV10-3 to TRBJ2-7; D is uncertain. V was cut by 6 bases and J by 4 bases, with 16 bases left in between. CDR1 ENHRY and CDR2 SYGVKD come from the germline V gene. The length of the CDR3 is 14 residues. The CDR3 loop is CAISPGLPLYEQYF. The CDR3 DNA reads TGTGCCATCAGCCCGGGCCTCCCATTATACGAGCAGTACTTC.

The V gene is TRBV30, the J gene TRBJ2-2; D may be TRBD1 (5 bases). The CDR3 sequence is 12 residues long. CDR1 is GTSNPN, CDR2 SVGIG, per germline (reference sequence). V was shortened by 2 bases and J by 8 bases, with 9 bases between the two germline ends. CDR3 loop: CAWSFRTGELFF. CDR3 DNA: TGTGCCTGGAGTTTCAGGACAGGGGAGCTGTTTTTT.

This chain connects TRBV6-5 to TRBJ1-4, with TRBD1 matching 8 bases. Germline CDR1 is MNHEY and CDR2 is SVGAGI. V gave up 5 bases and J gave up 8 bases; unmatched junction bases: 7. This CDR3 spans 14 amino acids. The CDR3 sequence is CASSRTGIIEKLFF. The CDR3 nucleotides are TGTGCCAGCAGTAGGACAGGGATTATAGAAAAACTGTTTTTT.

This chain links TRBV5-1 with TRBJ2-3, with D possibly TRBD1 on 6 matching bases. CDR3 length: 16 amino acids. Germline loops: CDR1 SGHRS, CDR2 YFSETQ. The V end lost 0 bases, the J end lost 1 base, and 12 bases lay between the germline ends. The CDR3 nucleotides read TGCGCCAGCAGCTTGGAGGCAGGGGTGGGCACAGATACGCAGTATTTT. This gives the protein CASSLEAGVGTDTQYF. The complete variable domain, with remaining parts taken from reference TRBV5-1 and TRBJ2-3, reads KAGVTQTPRYLIKTRGQQVTLSCSPISGHRSVSWYQQTPGQGLQFLFEYFSETQRNKGNFPGRFSGRQFSNSRSEMNVSTLELGDSALYLCASSLEAGVGTDTQYFGPGTRLTVL.

The chain carries TRBV2 and TRBJ2-7; perhaps TRBD2 as D (5 bases). Trimming stripped 6 bases from V and 4 bases from J, with 10 bases between. CDR1 and CDR2 from the germline V gene are SNHLY and FYNNEI. This CDR3 is 12 amino acids long. The CDR3: CASRDFLYEQYF. As DNA, the CDR3 is TGTGCCAGCAGGGACTTCCTATACGAGCAGTACTTC.

This chain uses TRBV5-1 with TRBJ1-1; perhaps TRBD1 as D (6 bases). Germline V CDR1 and CDR2: SGHRS, YFSETQ. The CDR3 contains 15 residues. Trimming removed 2 bases at V and 1 base at J, with 12 bases between. DNA of the CDR3: TGCGCCAGCAGCTTACGCACAGGGCCGAACACTGAAGCTTTCTTT. Amino acid sequence: CASSLRTGPNTEAFF.

A few counts support this clone. The CDR3: CASSPWQGSYNEQFF. For the CDR3, the DNA is TGTGCCAGCAGCCCCTGGCAGGGCTCCTACAATGAGCAGTTCTTC. The chain recombines TRBV5-4 with TRBJ2-1; tentative D call: TRBD1 (5 bases). From germline, CDR1 is SGHNT and CDR2 YYREEE (reference sequence). This CDR3 spans 15 amino acids. Trimming cost V 4 bases and J 0 bases, with 11 bases left between them.

This sequence joins TRBV7-9 and TRBJ1-5; D is ambiguous. This CDR3 region has 12 residues. The V gene's germline CDR1 is SEHNR and CDR2 FQNEAQ (reference sequence). The germline V and J ends were trimmed by 3 bases and 5 bases, with 5 bases remaining between them. CDR3 region: CASSFRDQPQHF. The CDR3 DNA sequence: TGTGCCAGCAGCTTTCGGGATCAGCCCCAGCATTTT.

This clone has a single count. V is TRBV3-1 (or the pseudogene TRBV3-2) and J is TRBJ2-7, with D unresolved. The V and J ends lost 0 bases and 9 bases respectively, with 15 bases between them. The CDR3 length is 14 residues. Germline lookup yields CDR1 LGHDT and CDR2 YNNKEL (reference sequence). The CDR3 reads CASSQDYSAWWQYF. The CDR3 coding sequence is TGTGCCAGCAGCCAAGATTACTCCGCGTGGTGGCAGTACTTC.

The chain recombines TRBV6-5 with TRBJ2-7, with TRBD2 matching over 8 bases. The V gene end was trimmed by 2 bases and the J gene end by 5 bases; junction bases not matched to a gene: 2. CDR1 is MNHEY, CDR2 SVGAGI, per germline. The CDR3 sequence is 13 residues long. The CDR3 here is CASSYPGRDEQYF. The CDR3 DNA reads as TGTGCCAGCAGTTACCCCGGGAGGGACGAGCAGTACTTC.

The chain is built from TRBV11-2 and TRBJ1-1; no clear D gene. V was shortened by 3 bases and J by 6 bases, with 14 bases between the two germline ends. Germline assignment: CDR1 SGHAT and CDR2 FQNNGV. This CDR3 is built from 14 residues. CDR3 in amino acids: CASSFSPFDAEAFF. CDR3 nucleotides: TGTGCCAGCAGCTTTTCCCCTTTTGATGCTGAAGCTTTCTTT.

The chain is built from TRBV18 and TRBJ1-6, with 10 bases lining up with TRBD1. With 4 bases clipped from V and 8 bases from J, the junction kept 5 bases outside the gene matches. CDR3 length: 15 residues. Germline loops: CDR1 KGHSH, CDR2 LQKENI. Written as DNA, the CDR3 is TGTGCCAGCTCACGGACAGGGGGATTTGATTCACCCCTCCACTTT. Amino acid sequence: CASSRTGGFDSPLHF.

The chain combines TRBV20-1 with TRBJ2-7, with D perhaps being TRBD1 or TRBD2 (5 bases each). V lost 7 bases and J 4 bases, leaving 11 bases between the germline ends. Looked up from germline, CDR1 is DFQATT and CDR2 is SNEGSKA (reference sequence). This CDR3 contains 11 residues. The CDR3 DNA follows: TGCAGTGGGGGGTGGGAGTACGAGCAGTACTTC. The encoded protein is CSGGWEYEQYF.

The chain carries TRBV28 and TRBJ1-6; D is perhaps TRBD1 (5 bases). The V gene lost 5 bases and the J gene lost 6 bases, with 14 bases spanning the gap. The germline CDR1 and CDR2 sequences are MDHEN and SYDVKM. This CDR3 is 15 amino acids long. CDR3 sequence (DNA): TGTGCCAGCAGTCCAGTAGGGGTACGTAATTCACCCCTCCACTTT. Encoded protein: CASSPVGVRNSPLHF.